The 11 T cell receptor beta chains given below trace back to one sample, sequenced in a study of blood T cells in healthy people across ages. The use of a sample-barcoded 5' primer and a J-beta primer mix characterized a second PCR of about 7 to 12 cycles. TCRdb reprocessed the 5' RACE reads via MiXCR and lists one record per CDR3 protein. The table includes around 1.7 million distinct CDR3 sequences, 28% detected once. Sequenced: blood. The receptors shown here come from a woman aged 25 to 39 in good health.

This clonotype appeared many times. V usage is TRBV15 and J usage is TRBJ2-1; either TRBD1 or TRBD2 may fit D (5 bases each). Trimming removed 3 bases at V and 0 bases at J, with 12 bases between. Per the germline V gene, CDR1 is LNHNV and CDR2 is YYDKDF (reference sequence). The CDR3 has 16 amino acids. CDR3 in DNA: TGTGCCACCAGCAGCGGGACGGGGAACTCCTACAATGAGCAGTTCTTC. Residues: CATSSGTGNSYNEQFF.

The rearrangement joins TRBV20-1 to TRBJ2-1, with TRBD2 as a possible D gene (5 bases). V lost 3 bases to trimming and J lost 4 bases, with 13 bases between them. The CDR3 has 14 residues. Germline V gene data show CDR1 as DFQATT and CDR2 as SNEGSKA (reference sequence). CDR3 amino acids: CSASRLARYNEQFF. The CDR3 coding sequence is TGCAGTGCTAGTCGTCTAGCAAGGTACAATGAGCAGTTCTTC.

The V and J genes are TRBV29-1 and TRBJ2-3; the D is unclear. From germline, CDR1 is SQVTM and CDR2 ANQGSEA. V lost 5 bases, J lost 2 bases, and 17 bases lay in between. CDR3 length: 15 amino acids. The CDR3 nucleotides read TGCAGCGTTCTCACCGGTGGCGTACCCACAGATACGCAGTATTTT. Translation gives CSVLTGGVPTDTQYF.

This chain uses TRBV12-3 or TRBV12-4 with TRBJ2-3, with D possibly being TRBD2 (6 bases). The CDR3 spans 14 residues. The ends were cut back, 2 bases at V and 13 bases at J, with 19 bases in the middle. The CDR3 sequence: CASSLRERADVEYF. The CDR3 bases are TGTGCCAGCAGTTTACGGGAGAGAGCAGATGTGGAGTATTTT.

This clonotype was seen a single time. The chain has TRBV2 and TRBJ1-2; no reliable D call. Germline CDR1 reads SNHLY; CDR2 reads FYNNEI. The CDR3 sequence is 14 residues long. Trimming cost V 2 bases and J 7 bases, with 14 bases left between them. CDR3 region: CASSEQLGAVGYTF. DNA of the CDR3: TGTGCCAGCAGTGAACAGCTGGGAGCGGTTGGCTACACCTTC.

This clonotype came up a few times. This sequence joins TRBV15 and TRBJ2-1, with D hard to call. V lost 0 bases to trimming and J lost 10 bases, with 7 bases between them. Germline V gene sequence: CDR1 LNHNV, CDR2 YYDKDF (reference sequence). There are 12 residues in the CDR3. The CDR3 coding sequence is TGTGCCACCAGCAGAGATCATTGGGAGCAGTTCTTC. Translated, it gives CATSRDHWEQFF.

This clonotype was detected once. V and J are TRBV4-3 and TRBJ1-2; no firm D call. Trimming shortened V by 0 bases and J by 5 bases, and 10 bases separated the two germline ends. CDR1 LGHNA and CDR2 YSLEER come from the germline V gene. The CDR3 covers 14 residues. The DNA for the CDR3 is TGCGCCAGCAGCCAAGATCACGTATTGTATGGCTACACCTTC. Translating gives CASSQDHVLYGYTF.

There are a few counts of this clonotype. This rearrangement joins TRBV18 to TRBJ2-3; no reliable D call. V dropped 1 base and J dropped 3 bases, with 14 bases sitting between them. Germline lookup yields CDR1 KGHSH and CDR2 LQKENI. The CDR3 is made up of 16 amino acids. CDR3 region: CASSPLPPAGTDTQYF. The CDR3 coding sequence is TGTGCCAGCTCACCACTTCCGCCGGCAGGTACAGATACGCAGTATTTT.

The rearrangement joins TRBV20-1 to TRBJ1-4; the D gene is possibly TRBD1 (5 bases). The CDR3 length is 14 residues. V was clipped by 5 bases and J by 0 bases, with 10 bases between them. CDR1 is DFQATT, CDR2 SNEGSKA, per germline (reference sequence). The CDR3 protein is CSARDDSTNEKLFF. The CDR3 region has the DNA TGCAGTGCTCGGGACGACTCAACTAATGAAAAACTGTTTTTT.

A word on this clonotype: Without the conserved terminal phenylalanine or tryptophan, this CDR3 likely stems from a read error. V usage is TRBV12-3 or TRBV12-4 and J usage is TRBJ1-2; D gene ambiguous. The length of the CDR3 is 13 residues. V was trimmed by 6 bases and J by 5 bases, leaving 13 bases between them. The CDR3 spells CASSTQNLYGYTL. CDR3 in DNA: TGTGCCAGCAGCACCCAAAACTTATATGGCTACACCCTC.

This clonotype came up a few times. At one end the junction does not follow the germline gene, possibly because of a read error. V usage is TRBV6-2 or TRBV6-3 and J usage is TRBJ1-3; tentative D call: TRBD1 (5 bases). CDR3 size: 14 residues. CDR1 is MNHEY and CDR2 is SVGEGT in the germline V gene. The CDR3 nucleotides read TGTGCCAGCAGTTCCCAGGGAATTCGGAACACCATTTATTTT. Encoded protein: CASSSQGIRNTIYF.